This record looks at one T cell receptor beta chain sequence and its context. Its antigen is still unknown. Base qualities were left out, and no much larger clone turns up one base away. The source of the sample is a study of T-cell reconstitution after alpha-beta-depleted transplantation in children listed by TCRdb under 2016. Context from the whole study: The study quantitatively tracked T-cell immune reconstitution after TCRalphabeta/CD19-depleted allogeneic hematopoietic cell transplantation in children using TCR repertoire profiling.

Explained via the paper, the treatment or condition label denotes: allogeneic hematopoietic cell transplantation with graft depleted of TCRalphabeta T cells and CD19 B cells. Transplant recipients were children who received TCRalphabeta/CD19-depleted allogeneic hematopoietic cell grafts. The protocol used for the library was PCR. Sequencing took place on an Illumina HiSeq 2500. TCR library preparation used molecular barcoding, with unique molecular identifiers applied to normalize quantification of the TCRbeta repertoire. The raw public data were reprocessed by TCRdb itself: fastp quality trimming at Q25, MiXCR clonotype calling, in-frame beta chains only. Each entry merges the rows of one CDR3 protein and shows their most common DNA and genes. The sample profile shows hundreds of thousands of distinct CDR3 sequences; about an eighth of them were found once. Approximately 0.8% of the sample is taken by the ten largest.

Study-wide conclusions, independent of this receptor: Apparently early alphabetaT-cell count recovery about two months after transplant reportedly relied on only several hundred rapidly expanded clones derived from non-depleted graft cells. In some patients, the high TCRbeta diversity seen at day 60 was put down to recipient T cells and intrathymic progenitors that had survived conditioning. The frequencies of hyperexpanded clones fell over the following months, and after one year, T-cell counts and TCRbeta diversity were mostly attributed to newly produced T cells.

V sheds 4 bases and J sheds 5 bases, leaving 15 bases between their ends. From a lookup of the germline V gene, CDR1 and CDR2 are SGHRS and YFSETQ. There are 14 amino acids in the CDR3, from cysteine to phenylalanine inclusive. Only the CDR3 region is kept as DNA, spanning 42 bases read in frame from base 1. Sequences were derived from PBMCs, sampled before TCRalphabeta/CD19-depleted stem cell transplant. The chain is encoded by TRBV5-1 joined to TRBJ2-5; the D gene cannot be resolved beyond TRBD1 or TRBD2, each matching 5 bases. The TCR sequence derives from a girl aged 2-9 years with congenital amegakaryocytic thrombocytopenia, due to receive a stem cell transplant. DNA sequence: TGCGCCAGCAGCCCTCCGGGACCGGGGGAGACCCAGTACTTC. Translated, this gives CASSPPGPGETQYF.